This section outlines one TCR beta chain sequence together with its context. Its antigen is still unknown. This CDR3 is 15 amino acids long. The germline V gene encodes CDR1 SGHRS and CDR2 YFSETQ. PCR amplification relied on 60 Vbeta primers (plus 13 Jbeta primers). The repertoire was sequenced with immunoSEQ multiplex PCR; TCRdb's copy has only in-frame clones and lacks some. The sample has 95,000 to 150,000 clones; 80% are singletons. The data were obtained in a study of cytomegalovirus exposure and HLA in healthy donors. Study-level findings and limits: 150 or so TCR beta chains were listed as cytomegalovirus-associated.

Input material: PBMCs. This clonotype was sampled from a man aged 30 to 39 in good health and CMV-seropositive. The chain uses TRBV5-1 and TRBJ2-5; a weak D match, TRBD2 (7 bases). The tail of the sequence fits TRBJ2-7 better, so the J call may be wrong. This CDR3 is CASSPLGGLEYEQYF. CDR3 nucleotide sequence: TGCGCCAGCAGCCCTCTGGGGGGGCTCGAGTACGAGCAGTACTTC.